The present entry profiles one T cell receptor (beta chain) with its context. The data belong to a study of blood T cell repertoires in COVID-19. Study-wide background: The United States, Italy and Spain were the sources of the acute and convalescent COVID-19 samples.

The germline V gene has CDR1 SGHTA and CDR2 FQGNSA. Germline trimming cut 3 bases from V and 9 bases from J; bases unmatched to any gene: 6. The CDR3 is made up of 13 amino acids. Data came from immunoSEQ multiplex PCR; TCRdb stores just in-frame clones and leaves some out. The sample shows about 170,000 clones, over 70% of them seen only once. Assignments of participants to cohorts depended upon their own reported clinical history. This sequence joins TRBV7-2 and TRBJ2-3; TRBD1 agrees at 7 bases. Source material: PBMCs or T cells enriched from blood (not recorded which). The clonotype was recovered from a woman aged 50 to 60 in a cohort exposed to, infected with or recovered from COVID-19 (not recorded which). For the CDR3, the DNA is TGTGCCAGCAGCTTGGGGACGGACAGGACGCAGTATTTT. This translates into CASSLGTDRTQYF. Variable domain in full (rest from reference TRBV7-2 and TRBJ2-3): GAGVSQSPSNKVTEKGKDVELRCDPISGHTALYWYRQSLGQGLEFLIYFQGNSAPDKSGLPSDRFSAERTGGSVSTLTIQRTQQEDSAVYLCASSLGTDRTQYFGPGTRLTVL.